This T cell receptor beta chain is from a study of cytomegalovirus exposure and HLA in healthy donors. Study-level findings and limits: Looking again later, the authors saw that most CMV-associated TCR beta chains seemed HLA-restricted. The authors considered a cluster of highly shared sequence variants likely to be a sequencing artifact. In a later analysis, a missense DCLRE1C variant was linked to TCR beta V- and J-gene trimming. Later analysis showed TCR association rates varying by HLA locus, highest for DRB1 and lowest for HLA-C.

Trimming cost V 3 bases and J 4 bases; bases outside gene matches: 6. This CDR3 spans 15 amino acids. Germline V CDR1 and CDR2: MDHEN, SYDVKM. PCR primers comprised 60 Vbeta and 13 Jbeta primers. Produced via immunoSEQ multiplex PCR; TCRdb's table is partial and in-frame only. The sample yields 75,000 to 95,000 clones, around 80% seen once. On this clone itself: The antigen is unknown.

The chain carries TRBV28 and TRBJ1-1; the match to TRBD1 covers 9 bases. The specimen sequenced was PBMCs. This receptor was taken from a male donor in good health and CMV-seropositive. DNA for the CDR3: TGTGCCAGCAGTTTGGGACAGGGATTCCGCACTGAAGCTTTCTTT. Residues: CASSLGQGFRTEAFF.